This T cell receptor beta chain was recorded in a study of graft-versus-host responses after intestinal transplantation. Germline CDR1 and CDR2: KGHSH and LQKENI. This CDR3 spans 14 amino acids. V lost 6 bases and J lost 3, with 14 bases in between. Regarding this clone: What it binds is not known.

Sequencing used immunoSEQ multiplex PCR; TCRdb keeps in-frame clones, though not all of them. This sample has about 120,000 clones, with 85% to 95% found just once. This chain uses TRBV18 with TRBJ1-1; maybe TRBD1 (5 bases). The sample in question was unstimulated CD8+ T cells sorted from spleen or lymph node cells, obtained before intestinal transplant. The clonotype originates from a human donor who received an intestinal transplant. In DNA form, the CDR3 reads TGTGCCAGCTCCTCGAGGGCGGGGGACACTGAAGCTTTCTTT. Protein sequence: CASSSRAGDTEAFF. The full variable domain, completed using reference TRBV18 and TRBJ1-1, is NAGVMQNPRHLVRRRGQEARLRCSPMKGHSHVYWYRQLPEEGLKFMVYLQKENIIDESGMPKERFSAEFPKEGPSILRIQQVVRGDSAAYFCASSSRAGDTEAFFGQGTRLTVV.